This TCR beta chain was observed in a study of T cell responses to AZD1222 COVID-19 vaccine. Study results and limitations: Repertoires were sampled only after the peak T cell response. Regions left unmutated in variants are reportedly the target of nearly half of spike-specific TCRs. The study found vaccine-associated CD4 TCRs spanning spike, dominant at 160-218 and 743-854. Donors were chiefly white British, with a greater number of females, and clonal diversity was perhaps underestimated.

Assay: immunoSEQ multiplex PCR; the TCRdb copy retains only in-frame clones and omits some. The top ten hold about 4% of the sample, which has more than 95,000 clones, 90% seen once. Details on this clone: Its antigen is undetermined.

Germline V CDR1 and CDR2: LGHNA, YSLEER. This CDR3 has 16 residues. Germline trimming cut 0 bases from V and 4 bases from J; bases unmatched to any gene: 1. The TCR was taken from an adult in good health. The sample here was peripheral blood, taken on day 0 of MenACWY control vaccination. The rearrangement uses TRBV4-3 and TRBJ2-1, with 12 bases identical to TRBD2. The CDR3 DNA reads TGCGCCAGCAGCCAAGAGACTAGCGGGGGATACAATGAGCAGTTCTTC. Translating gives CASSQETSGGYNEQFF.